What follows are 16 T cell receptor beta chains derived from one specimen sequenced in a study of cytomegalovirus exposure and HLA in healthy donors. 60 Vbeta and 13 Jbeta primers were used in PCR. Some clones are missing from TCRdb's copy, which holds only in-frame ones; the method was immunoSEQ multiplex PCR. The table has 150,000 to 200,000 clones, roughly four fifths seen once. The material sequenced was PBMCs. These receptors originate from a woman aged 45-65 years in good health and CMV-seropositive.

The rearrangement joins TRBV11-2 to TRBJ1-4; D gene uncertain. The germline V gene has CDR1 SGHAT and CDR2 FQNNGV. This CDR3 has 15 residues. V lost 2 bases and J lost 0, with 7 bases in between. This chain's CDR3 is CASSLSHATNEKLFF. CDR3 in DNA: TGTGCCAGCAGCTTATCACATGCAACTAATGAAAAACTGTTTTTT.

The V gene is TRBV4-2, the J gene TRBJ1-4, with 7 bases matching TRBD1. V was pared by 4 bases and J by 2 bases, with 10 bases of the junction left unmatched. The germline V gene encodes CDR1 LGHNA and CDR2 YNFKEQ. The CDR3 is 17 residues long. The CDR3 reads CASSLLGGLATNEKLFF. Written as DNA, the CDR3 is TGTGCCAGCAGCCTTCTAGGGGGCTTGGCGACTAATGAAAAACTGTTTTTT.

The rearrangement uses TRBV29-1 and TRBJ2-3; 7 bases are shared with TRBD2. Germline V lookup: CDR1 SQVTM, CDR2 ANQGSEA. V trimming: 4 bases; J trimming: 0 bases; junction bases outside the gene matches: 7. The CDR3 is 15 amino acids. The CDR3 sequence is CSVAPTSESTDTQYF. CDR3 bases: TGCAGCGTTGCCCCCACTAGCGAGAGCACAGATACGCAGTATTTT.

The CDR3 bases are TGTGCCAGCAGCGTAGAGGGTTTGAGACTAGCTACAGATACGCAGTATTTT. This encodes CASSVEGLRLATDTQYF. V is TRBV9 and J is TRBJ2-3, with 7 bases identical to TRBD2. The ends lost 0 bases at V and 3 bases at J; junction bases unmatched: 10. CDR3 length equals 17 residues. CDR1 and CDR2 from the germline V gene are SGDLS and YYNGEE.

This chain uses TRBV7-2 with TRBJ2-7; D is possibly TRBD1 (7 bases). The CDR3 loop spans 16 amino acids. Germline loops: CDR1 SGHTA, CDR2 FQGNSA. V gave up 0 bases and J gave up 1 base, with 13 bases separating them. The CDR3, as DNA: TGTGCCAGCAGCTTAGCGTCGGCAGGGGGGTCCTACGAGCAGTACTTC. Translated: CASSLASAGGSYEQYF. Drawing the rest from reference TRBV7-2 and TRBJ2-7, the complete variable domain is GAGVSQSPSNKVTEKGKDVELRCDPISGHTALYWYRQSLGQGLEFLIYFQGNSAPDKSGLPSDRFSAERTGGSVSTLTIQRTQQEDSAVYLCASSLASAGGSYEQYFGPGTRLTVT.

This chain uses TRBV11-3 with TRBJ1-1; 8 positions agree with TRBD1. Germline V CDR1 and CDR2: SGHNT, YENEEA. The CDR3 totals 13 residues. V was pared by 5 bases and J by 3 bases, with 2 bases of the junction left unmatched. The CDR3 bases are TGTGCCAGCAGCGAGGACAGGGACACTGAAGCTTTCTTT. Protein product: CASSEDRDTEAFF.

The chain recombines TRBV6-4 with TRBJ2-7, with D tentatively TRBD2 (7 bases). The ends were cut back, 8 bases at V and 3 bases at J, with 26 bases in the middle. The CDR3 has 17 residues. The germline V gene encodes CDR1 MRHNA and CDR2 SNTAGT. Here the CDR3 DNA reads TGTGCCAGCCAACAGGGTGGGGAGGGCCGGGCTCGCTACGAGCAGTACTTC. Protein: CASQQGGEGRARYEQYF.

This clone has a single count. The chain uses TRBV5-1 and TRBJ1-6, with 7 bases aligning to TRBD1. The CDR3 runs 14 residues. J gave up 7 bases and V 5 bases, and 6 bases lay outside the gene matches. Looked up from germline, CDR1 is SGHRS and CDR2 is YFSETQ. The CDR3 coding sequence is TGCGCCAGCAGACATCCGGGACAGAATTCACCCCTCCACTTT. It encodes CASRHPGQNSPLHF. Full variable domain (rest looked up from reference TRBV5-1 and TRBJ1-6): KAGVTQTPRYLIKTRGQQVTLSCSPISGHRSVSWYQQTPGQGLQFLFEYFSETQRNKGNFPGRFSGRQFSNSRSEMNVSTLELGDSALYLCASRHPGQNSPLHFGNGTRLTVT.

The chain combines TRBV20-1 with TRBJ1-2; D not resolved. Germline V gene lookup returns CDR1 DFQATT and CDR2 SNEGSKA (reference sequence). Trimming stripped 3 bases from V and 2 bases from J, with 4 bases between. The CDR3 has 11 residues. The DNA of the CDR3 is TGCAGTGCTAGGGAGAACTATGGCTACACCTTC. Translating it yields CSARENYGYTF.

The chain employs TRBV18 and TRBJ1-4, with TRBD1 identical over 7 bases. Germline CDR1 and CDR2: KGHSH and LQKENI. The CDR3 has 15 amino acids. The trim removed 4 bases at V and 2 bases at J, leaving 4 bases unmatched. CDR3 residues: CASSRGQSTNEKLFF. The CDR3 DNA sequence: TGTGCCAGCTCACGGGGACAGTCCACTAATGAAAAACTGTTTTTT.

V is TRBV5-5 and J is TRBJ2-1; D is unclear. CDR1 and CDR2 from the germline V gene are SGHKS and YYEKEE (reference sequence). The CDR3 sequence is 12 residues long. The germline V and J ends were trimmed by 7 bases and 0 bases, with 5 bases remaining between them. CDR3 residues: CASLYSYNEQFF. The CDR3 DNA reads as TGTGCCAGCCTTTACTCCTACAATGAGCAGTTCTTC. Full variable domain (remainder filled in from reference TRBV5-5 and TRBJ2-1): DAGVTQSPTHLIKTRGQQVTLRCSPISGHKSVSWYQQVLGQGPQFIFQYYEKEERGRGNFPDRFSARQFPNYSSELNVNALLLGDSALYLCASLYSYNEQFFGPGTRLTVL.

The chain couples TRBV10-2 to TRBJ2-1, with 7 bases aligning to TRBD2. The CDR3 consists of 17 residues. CDR1 and CDR2 from the germline V gene are WSHSY and SAAADI. Trimming removed 2 bases from V and 5 bases from J; junction bases left unmatched: 12. CDR3 coding DNA: TGCGCCAGCAGTGAGCGTGGCGGGAGTGGCGTAAACAATGAGCAGTTCTTC. Translated, it gives CASSERGGSGVNNEQFF.

This CDR3 reads CASSLEWDSSYEQYF. The CDR3 nucleotides are TGTGCCAGCAGCTTGGAATGGGACAGTTCCTACGAGCAGTACTTC. This chain uses TRBV5-8 with TRBJ2-7; 7 nucleotides align to TRBD1. CDR3 length equals 15 residues. In germline, CDR1 is SGHTS, CDR2 YDEGEE. The V gene end was trimmed by 0 bases and the J gene end by 1 base; junction bases not matched to a gene: 4.

V is TRBV11-2 and J is TRBJ2-7, with 8 bases identical to TRBD1. Trimming cost V 1 base and J 9 bases; bases outside gene matches: 5. The CDR3 runs to 13 residues. From germline, CDR1 is SGHAT and CDR2 FQNNGV. The CDR3 region is CASSLVDRARQYF. In nucleotides, the CDR3 is TGTGCCAGCAGCTTAGTGGACAGGGCAAGGCAGTACTTC.

V is TRBV7-8 and J is TRBJ2-7, with 11 bases identical to TRBD2. Germline lookup yields CDR1 SGHVS and CDR2 FQNEAQ. J lost 0 bases, V lost 2 bases, and 12 bases had no gene match. The CDR3 consists of 19 residues. DNA for the CDR3: TGTGCCAGCAGCTTAAATCCCCTAGCGGGGGGCCGTAGCTCCTACGAGCAGTACTTC. It codes for CASSLNPLAGGRSSYEQYF.

This clone has a single count. This CDR3 is CAWSALGQGVSGNTIYF. The CDR3 DNA is TGTGCCTGGAGTGCCCTCGGACAGGGAGTTTCAGGAAACACCATATATTTT. The chain couples TRBV30 to TRBJ1-3; 8 bases are a match to TRBD1. The CDR3 spans 17 residues. Germline trimming cut 1 base from V and 4 bases from J; bases unmatched to any gene: 12. In germline, CDR1 is GTSNPN, CDR2 SVGIG (reference sequence).